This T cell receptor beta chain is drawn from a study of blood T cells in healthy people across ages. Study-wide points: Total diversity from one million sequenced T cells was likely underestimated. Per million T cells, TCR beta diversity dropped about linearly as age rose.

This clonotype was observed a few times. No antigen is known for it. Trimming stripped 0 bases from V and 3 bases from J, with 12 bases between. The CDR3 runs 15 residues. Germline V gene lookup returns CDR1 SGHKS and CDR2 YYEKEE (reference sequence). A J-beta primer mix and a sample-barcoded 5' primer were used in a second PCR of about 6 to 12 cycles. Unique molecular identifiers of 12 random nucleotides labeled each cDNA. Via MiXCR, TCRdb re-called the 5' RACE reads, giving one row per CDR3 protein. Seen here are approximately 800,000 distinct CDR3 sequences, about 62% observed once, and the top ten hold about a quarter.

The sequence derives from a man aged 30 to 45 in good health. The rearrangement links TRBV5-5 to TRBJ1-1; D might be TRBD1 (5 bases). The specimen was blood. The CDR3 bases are TGTGCCAGCAGCTTGGCCGGACGAGGGGACACTGAAGCTTTCTTT. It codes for CASSLAGRGDTEAFF.